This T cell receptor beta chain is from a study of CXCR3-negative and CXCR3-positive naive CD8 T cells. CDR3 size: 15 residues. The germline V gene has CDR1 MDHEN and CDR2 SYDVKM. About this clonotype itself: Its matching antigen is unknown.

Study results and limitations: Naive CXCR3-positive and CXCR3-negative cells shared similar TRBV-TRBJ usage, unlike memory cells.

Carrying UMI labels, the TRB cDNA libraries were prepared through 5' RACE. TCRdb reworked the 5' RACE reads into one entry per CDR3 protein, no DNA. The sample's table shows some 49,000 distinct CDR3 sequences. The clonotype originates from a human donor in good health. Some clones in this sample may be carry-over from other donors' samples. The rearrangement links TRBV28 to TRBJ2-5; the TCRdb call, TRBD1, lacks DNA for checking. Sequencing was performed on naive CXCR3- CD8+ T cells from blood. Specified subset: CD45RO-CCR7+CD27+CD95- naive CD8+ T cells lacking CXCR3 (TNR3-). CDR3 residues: CASSSDSSYQETQYF.